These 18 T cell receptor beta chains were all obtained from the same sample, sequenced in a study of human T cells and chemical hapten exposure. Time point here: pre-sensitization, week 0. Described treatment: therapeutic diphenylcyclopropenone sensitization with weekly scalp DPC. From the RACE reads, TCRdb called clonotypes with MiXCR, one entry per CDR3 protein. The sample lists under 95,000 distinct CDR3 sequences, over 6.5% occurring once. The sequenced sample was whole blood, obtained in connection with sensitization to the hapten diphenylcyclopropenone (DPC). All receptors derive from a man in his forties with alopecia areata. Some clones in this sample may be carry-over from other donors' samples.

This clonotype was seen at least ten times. CDR3 amino acids: CASSELGDYEQYV. DNA of the CDR3: TGTGCCAGCAGTGAACTTGGCGATTACGAGCAGTACGTC. This chain connects TRBV6-1 to TRBJ2-7; no definite D call. The V gene's germline CDR1 is MNHNS and CDR2 SASEGT. The ends were cut back, 2 bases at V and 4 bases at J, with 9 bases in the middle. The CDR3 length is 13 residues.

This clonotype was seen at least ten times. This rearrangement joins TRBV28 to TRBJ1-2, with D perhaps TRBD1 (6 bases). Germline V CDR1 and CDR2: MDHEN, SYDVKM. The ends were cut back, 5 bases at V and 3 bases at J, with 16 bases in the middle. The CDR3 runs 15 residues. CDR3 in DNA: TGTGCCAGCAGTCCGAGGGGGGCACGACACTATGGCTACACCTTC. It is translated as CASSPRGARHYGYTF.

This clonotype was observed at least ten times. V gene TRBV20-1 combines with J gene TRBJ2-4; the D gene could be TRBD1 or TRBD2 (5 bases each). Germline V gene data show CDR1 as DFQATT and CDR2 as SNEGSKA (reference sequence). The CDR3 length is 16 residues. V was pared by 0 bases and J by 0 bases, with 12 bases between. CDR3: CSARDGAGVAKNIQYF. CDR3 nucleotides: TGCAGTGCTAGAGATGGGGCGGGTGTAGCCAAAAACATTCAGTACTTC.

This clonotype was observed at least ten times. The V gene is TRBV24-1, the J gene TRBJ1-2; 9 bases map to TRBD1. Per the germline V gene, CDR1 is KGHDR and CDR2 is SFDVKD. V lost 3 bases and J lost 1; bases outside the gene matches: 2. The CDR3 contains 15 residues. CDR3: CATSDPTGGNYGYTF. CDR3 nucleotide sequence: TGTGCCACCAGTGATCCGACAGGGGGTAACTATGGCTACACCTTC.

CDR3 nucleotides: TGTGCCAGCAGTTTGCCGGGAGGGTCCTACGAGCAGTACTTC. Encoded protein: CASSLPGGSYEQYF. The genes are TRBV28 and TRBJ2-7; 8 nucleotides match TRBD2. The germline V gene has CDR1 MDHEN and CDR2 SYDVKM. The CDR3 totals 14 residues. V lost 3 bases, J lost 1 base, and 2 bases stayed unmatched.

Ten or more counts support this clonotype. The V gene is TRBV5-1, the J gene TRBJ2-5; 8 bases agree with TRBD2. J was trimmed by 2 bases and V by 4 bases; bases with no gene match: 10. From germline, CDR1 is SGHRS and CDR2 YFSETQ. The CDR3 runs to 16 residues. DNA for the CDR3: TGCGCCAGCAGCCCGCGACCACTAGCGGCTCAAGAGACCCAGTACTTC. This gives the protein CASSPRPLAAQETQYF.

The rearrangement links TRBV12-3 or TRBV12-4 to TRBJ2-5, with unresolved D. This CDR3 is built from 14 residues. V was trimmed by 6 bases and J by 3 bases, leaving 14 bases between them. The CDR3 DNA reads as TGTGCCAGCAGCAACCCCCCGCAGGAAGAGACCCAGTACTTC. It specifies CASSNPPQEETQYF.

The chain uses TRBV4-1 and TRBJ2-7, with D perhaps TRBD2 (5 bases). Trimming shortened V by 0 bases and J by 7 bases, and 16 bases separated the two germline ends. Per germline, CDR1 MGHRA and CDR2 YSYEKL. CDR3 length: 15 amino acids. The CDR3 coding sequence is TGCGCCAGCAGCCAAGAGGTCGGCCGGGGTCGGGAGCAGTACGTC. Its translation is CASSQEVGRGREQYV.

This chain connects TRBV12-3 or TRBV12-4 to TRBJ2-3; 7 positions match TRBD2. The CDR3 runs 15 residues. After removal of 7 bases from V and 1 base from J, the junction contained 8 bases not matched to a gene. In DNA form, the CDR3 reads TGTGCCAGCATAGGGCCTACTAGCGGCACAGATACGCAGTATTTT. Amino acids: CASIGPTSGTDTQYF.

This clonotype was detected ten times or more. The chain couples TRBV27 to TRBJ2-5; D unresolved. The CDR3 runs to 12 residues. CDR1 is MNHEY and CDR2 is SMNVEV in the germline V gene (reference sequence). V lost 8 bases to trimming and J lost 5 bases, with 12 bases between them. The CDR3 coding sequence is TGTGCCAGCGGCTACCGTGGGGAGACCCAGTACTTC. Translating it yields CASGYRGETQYF.

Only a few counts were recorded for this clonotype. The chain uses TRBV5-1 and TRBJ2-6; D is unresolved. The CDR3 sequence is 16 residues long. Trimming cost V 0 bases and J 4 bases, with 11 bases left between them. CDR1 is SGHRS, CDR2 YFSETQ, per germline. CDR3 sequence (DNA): TGCGCCAGCAGCTTGGATGTGGGGTTAGGGGCCAACGTCCTGACTTTC. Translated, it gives CASSLDVGLGANVLTF.

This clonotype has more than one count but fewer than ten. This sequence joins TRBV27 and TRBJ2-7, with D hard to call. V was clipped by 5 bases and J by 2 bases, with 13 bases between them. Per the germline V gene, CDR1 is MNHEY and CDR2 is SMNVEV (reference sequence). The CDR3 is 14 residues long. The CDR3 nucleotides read TGTGCCAGCAGTGTATTTGGCGGAACCTACGAGCAGTACTTC. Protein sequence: CASSVFGGTYEQYF.

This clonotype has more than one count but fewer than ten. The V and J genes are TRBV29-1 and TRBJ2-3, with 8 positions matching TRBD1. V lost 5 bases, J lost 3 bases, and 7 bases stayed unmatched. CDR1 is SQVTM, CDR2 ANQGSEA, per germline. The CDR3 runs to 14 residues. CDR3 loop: CSVRTGSVTDTQYF. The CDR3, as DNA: TGCAGCGTTCGGACAGGGTCCGTTACAGATACGCAGTATTTT.

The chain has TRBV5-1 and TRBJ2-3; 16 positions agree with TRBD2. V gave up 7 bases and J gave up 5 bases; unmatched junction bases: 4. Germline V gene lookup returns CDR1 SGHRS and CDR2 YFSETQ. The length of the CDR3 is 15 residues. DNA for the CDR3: TGCGCCAGCGGGACTAGCGGGAGGGCCGAAGATACGCAGTATTTT. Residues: CASGTSGRAEDTQYF.

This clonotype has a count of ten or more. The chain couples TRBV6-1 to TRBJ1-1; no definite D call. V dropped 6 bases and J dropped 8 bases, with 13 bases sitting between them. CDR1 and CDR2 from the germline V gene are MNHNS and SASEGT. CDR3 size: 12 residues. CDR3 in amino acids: CASREGSTEAFF. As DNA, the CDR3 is TGTGCCAGCAGAGAGGGCTCGACGGAAGCTTTCTTT.

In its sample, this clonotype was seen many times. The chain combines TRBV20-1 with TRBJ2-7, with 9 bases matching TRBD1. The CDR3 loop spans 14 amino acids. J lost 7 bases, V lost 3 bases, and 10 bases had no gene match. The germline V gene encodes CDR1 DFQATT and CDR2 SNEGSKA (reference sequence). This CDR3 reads CSARAGTGFGEQYF. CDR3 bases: TGCAGTGCTAGGGCCGGGACAGGGTTCGGTGAGCAGTACTTC.

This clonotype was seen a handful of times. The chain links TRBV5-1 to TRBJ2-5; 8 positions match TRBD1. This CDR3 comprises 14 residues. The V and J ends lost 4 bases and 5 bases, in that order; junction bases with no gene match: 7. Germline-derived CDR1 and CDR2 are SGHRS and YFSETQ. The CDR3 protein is CASSGGQGWETQYF. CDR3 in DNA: TGCGCCAGCAGCGGAGGACAGGGTTGGGAGACCCAGTACTTC. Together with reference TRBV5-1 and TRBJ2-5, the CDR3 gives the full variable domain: KAGVTQTPRYLIKTRGQQVTLSCSPISGHRSVSWYQQTPGQGLQFLFEYFSETQRNKGNFPGRFSGRQFSNSRSEMNVSTLELGDSALYLCASSGGQGWETQYFGPGTRLLVL.

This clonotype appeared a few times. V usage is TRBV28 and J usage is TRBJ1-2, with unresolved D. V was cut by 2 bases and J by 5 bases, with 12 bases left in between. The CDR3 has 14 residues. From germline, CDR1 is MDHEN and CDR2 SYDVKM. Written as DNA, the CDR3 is TGTGCCAGCAGTTTAAATGGGCCGTTATATGGCTACACCTTC. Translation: CASSLNGPLYGYTF.